The entry below gives a single T cell receptor (beta chain) sequence along with its context. The antigen is undetermined. Read data end 3 residues before the CDR3 end; the end is taken from the germline J gene. This record comes from a study of T cells in women clearing cervical HPV infection. Study overall: With HLA typing for only a few women, HLA confounding remains possible. Study-wide points: Richness differences could reflect unmeasured T-cell content per sample.

Clones were sequenced by immunoSEQ multiplex PCR, and TCRdb holds only the in-frame ones, with some missing. This sample carries fewer than 50,000 clones, with more than 1% going to the ten biggest clones. Looked up from germline, CDR1 is MNHEY and CDR2 is SVGEGT. Between the trimmed V and J ends, which lost 10 bases and 6 bases, there was a span of 22 bases. CDR3 length: 15 residues. The rearrangement links TRBV6-2 or TRBV6-3 to TRBJ2-1; D possibly matches TRBD1 or TRBD2 (5 bases each). Sequenced: blood buffy coat. This TCR was sampled from a woman between 18 and 70 years old with a cervical HPV16 infection that either progressed to CIN3+ or cleared (not recorded which). The part of the CDR3 DNA that was read is TGTGCCACGCTCAACGCGAACCAGGGAGCCAATGAG. Translating gives CATLNANQGANE. The full CDR3 reads CATLNANQGANEQFF.